Shown below are 12 T cell receptor beta chains from a single sample sequenced in a study of cytomegalovirus exposure and HLA in healthy donors. The method was immunoSEQ multiplex PCR; TCRdb's version includes in-frame clones alone and lacks a portion of them. Found here are about 220,000 clones, approximately 83% of them singletons; the top ten hold roughly 13%. The sample was PBMCs. These receptors originate from a woman in her 30s in good health and CMV-seropositive.

The rearrangement links TRBV7-8 to TRBJ2-1; maybe TRBD1 (6 bases). Trimming took 0 bases from V and 2 from J, leaving 17 bases between them. This CDR3 has 18 residues. Germline assignment: CDR1 SGHVS and CDR2 FQNEAQ. The CDR3 nucleotides read TGTGCCAGCAGCTTAGCATACCCAGAACAGGGTCCCTACAATGAGCAGTTCTTC. It codes for CASSLAYPEQGPYNEQFF.

For the CDR3, the DNA is TGTGCCAGCAGCTTAGATCACTCTGGGGCCAACGTCCTGACTTTC. This encodes CASSLDHSGANVLTF. The gene calls are TRBV11-3 and TRBJ2-6, with D unclear. From germline, CDR1 is SGHNT and CDR2 YENEEA. V lost 0 bases and J lost 0, with 3 bases in between. The CDR3 totals 15 residues.

This clone has a single count. The V and J genes are TRBV25-1 and TRBJ2-7; 13 positions agree with TRBD2. Losses at the gene ends were 3 bases for V and 7 bases for J; bases not matched to a gene: 12. CDR3 length: 17 amino acids. CDR1 and CDR2 from the germline V gene are MGHDK and SYGVNS. The CDR3 reads CASSEPLLAGGPREQYF. DNA for the CDR3: TGTGCCAGCAGTGAGCCTCTACTAGCGGGAGGGCCTCGGGAGCAGTACTTC.

The chain joins TRBV28 to TRBJ1-2; D gene uncertain. This CDR3 comprises 14 residues. Germline lookup yields CDR1 MDHEN and CDR2 SYDVKM. The V gene lost 5 bases and the J gene lost 7 bases, with 17 bases spanning the gap. Here the CDR3 DNA reads TGTGCCAGCAGTGGGTTCCGGGGAATCGGTGGCTACACCTTC. Protein sequence: CASSGFRGIGGYTF.

The chain employs TRBV6-5 and TRBJ2-1, with D perhaps TRBD2 (5 bases). Trimming removed 5 bases from V and 6 bases from J, with 14 bases in between. This CDR3 has 14 amino acids. Germline CDR1 MNHEY, CDR2 SVGAGI. CDR3 protein: CASSRRAEVNEQFF. Here the CDR3 DNA reads TGTGCCAGCAGTAGGCGGGCCGAGGTCAATGAGCAGTTCTTC.

The chain uses TRBV30 and TRBJ2-1, with 9 positions matching TRBD2. Germline V lookup: CDR1 GTSNPN, CDR2 SVGIG (reference sequence). V gave up 2 bases and J gave up 13 bases; unmatched junction bases: 9. The CDR3 loop spans 13 amino acids. DNA for the CDR3: TGTGCCTGGAGTTTCGCGGGAGGGGTTGATCAGTTCTTC. Residues: CAWSFAGGVDQFF.

The chain combines TRBV5-1 with TRBJ2-6; unclear D gene. The CDR3 has 15 residues. Germline V CDR1 and CDR2: SGHRS, YFSETQ. V lost 1 base and J lost 1, with 6 bases in between. The CDR3 bases are TGCGCCAGCAGCTTGTCATCATCTGGGGCCAACGTCCTGACTTTC. Protein product: CASSLSSSGANVLTF.

The table lists this clone with a few counts. The chain couples TRBV19 to TRBJ1-2; no definite D call. The CDR3 consists of 17 residues. Germline assignment: CDR1 LNHDA and CDR2 SQIVND (reference sequence). V was shortened by 4 bases and J by 4 bases, with 22 bases between the two germline ends. CDR3 sequence reads: CASSKGVGYGSGYGYTF. DNA for the CDR3: TGTGCCAGTAGTAAAGGAGTAGGGTACGGGAGTGGCTATGGCTACACCTTC.

The chain employs TRBV6-6 and TRBJ2-5, with 9 bases that match TRBD2. CDR1 and CDR2 (germline): MNHNY, SVGAGI (reference sequence). The CDR3 extends over 15 amino acids. V lost 6 bases to trimming and J lost 5 bases; unmatched junction nucleotides: 10. This CDR3 is CASSNAVAGAETQYF. As DNA, the CDR3 is TGTGCCAGCAGCAACGCGGTAGCGGGAGCTGAGACCCAGTACTTC.

The V and J genes are TRBV15 and TRBJ1-2; D is possibly TRBD1 (5 bases). Trimming took 8 bases from V and 5 from J, leaving 24 bases between them. Looked up from germline, CDR1 is LNHNV and CDR2 is YYDKDF (reference sequence). The CDR3 has 16 residues. CDR3 in DNA: TGTGCCACCTTCGGGGCCAGTCCCCGTTTGGGGTATGGCTACACCTTC. Translating gives CATFGASPRLGYGYTF.

The V and J genes are TRBV11-3 and TRBJ2-7; D not resolved. Germline lookup yields CDR1 SGHNT and CDR2 YENEEA. V was pared by 1 base and J by 3 bases, with 13 bases between. There are 15 residues in the CDR3. Here the CDR3 DNA reads TGTGCCAGCAGCTTAGTAATTACAGAGAACTACGAGCAGTACTTC. Its protein is CASSLVITENYEQYF.

The chain recombines TRBV7-9 with TRBJ1-2; perhaps TRBD1 as D (5 bases). The CDR3 has 13 residues. Trimming took 3 bases from V and 6 from J, leaving 11 bases between them. CDR1 and CDR2 from the germline V gene are SEHNR and FQNEAQ (reference sequence). CDR3 protein: CASSFSGMDGYTF. The CDR3 region has the DNA TGTGCCAGCAGCTTTTCAGGGATGGATGGCTACACCTTC.